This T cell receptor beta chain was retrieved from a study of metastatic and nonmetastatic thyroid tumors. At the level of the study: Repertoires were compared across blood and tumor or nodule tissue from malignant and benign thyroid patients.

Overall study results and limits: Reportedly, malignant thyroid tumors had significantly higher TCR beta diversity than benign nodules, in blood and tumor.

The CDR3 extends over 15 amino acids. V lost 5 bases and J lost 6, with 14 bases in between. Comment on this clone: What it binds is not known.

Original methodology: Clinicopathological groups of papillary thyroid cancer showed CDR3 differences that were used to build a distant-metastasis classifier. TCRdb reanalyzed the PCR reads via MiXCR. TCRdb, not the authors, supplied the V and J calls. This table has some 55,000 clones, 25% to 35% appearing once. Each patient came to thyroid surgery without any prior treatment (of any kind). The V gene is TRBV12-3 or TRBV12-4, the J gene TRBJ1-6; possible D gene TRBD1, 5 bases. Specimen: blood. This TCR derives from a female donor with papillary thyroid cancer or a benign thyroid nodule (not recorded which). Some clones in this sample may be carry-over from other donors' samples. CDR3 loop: CASSEGRIFNSPLHF. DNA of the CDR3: TGTGCCAGCAGTGAGGGACGAATCTTTAATTCACCCCTCCACTTT.